The source of this T cell receptor beta chain is a study of patients and donors after allogeneic stem cell transplantation. The V end lost 0 bases, the J end lost 5 bases, and 10 bases lay between the germline ends. This CDR3 is built from 14 residues. CDR1 is KGHSH, CDR2 LQKENI, per germline. TCRdb reprocessed the RT-PCR reads with MiXCR, giving one entry per CDR3 protein. The profile shows 150,000 to 200,000 distinct CDR3 sequences, 40% to 45% of them singletons. The clonotype originates from a human donor who was either an allogeneic HSCT recipient or a stem cell or donor lymphocyte infusion donor (not recorded which). It is not recorded whose cells these are; they may come from a transplant donor. The chain is built from TRBV18 and TRBJ1-1; TRBD1 is a possible D gene (6 bases). Source material: blood, either unsorted or a sorted T cell fraction (not recorded which). The CDR3 loop is CASSPPTGLTEAFF. CDR3 nucleotide sequence: TGTGCCAGCTCACCACCCACAGGGCTGACTGAAGCTTTCTTT.